Listed below are T cell receptor beta chains from one sample, sequenced in a study of response to subunit inactivated influenza vaccine. TCRdb called the RT-PCR reads again in MiXCR, with one record for every CDR3 protein. Of around 490,000 distinct CDR3 sequences listed, under 9% are singletons. The input for sequencing was PBMCs from blood, taken roughly 24 months after vaccination. These receptor sequences come from a man in his fifties or sixties who received an inactivated influenza vaccine. CDR3s include the opening cysteine and the closing phenylalanine or tryptophan. The D gene is left open where the match is weak. Expanded clones are given a class, and other clones once, few, many or no size at all.

J	D	size	length	V	CDR3	DNA
TRBJ2-1	TRBD2	many	15	TRBV5-4	CASRPLAGEGNEQFF	TGTGCCAGCAGACCTCTAGCGGGAGAAGGCAATGAGCAGTTCTTC
TRBJ1-1	-	-	15	TRBV20-1	CSARRVQGLGSEAFF	TGCAGTGCTAGAAGAGTCCAGGGTCTGGGATCGGAAGCTTTCTTT
TRBJ2-1	TRBD2	few	16	TRBV7-2	CASSRLSGGLYNEQFF	TGTGCCAGCAGCCGACTTAGCGGGGGGCTCTACAATGAGCAGTTCTTC
TRBJ2-3	-	many	14	TRBV9	CASSVWASSDTQYF	TGTGCCAGCAGCGTTTGGGCTAGTTCAGATACGCAGTATTTT
TRBJ1-4	-	-	17	TRBV4-3	CASSQRTQGLVNEKLFF	TGCGCCAGCAGCCAGAGAACACAGGGATTAGTGAATGAAAAACTGTTTTTT
TRBJ2-7	TRBD2	few	14	TRBV29-1	CSVRSGSPSYEQYF	TGCAGCGTTCGAAGCGGGAGTCCCTCCTACGAGCAGTACTTC
TRBJ1-4	-	many	11	TRBV6-2/TRBV6-3	CASRWTNQLFF	TGTGCCAGCAGGTGGACAAACCAGCTGTTTTTT
TRBJ2-7	-	few	12	TRBV6-2/TRBV6-3	CASRTPAYEQYF	TGTGCCAGCAGAACACCAGCCTACGAGCAGTACTTC
TRBJ1-1	TRBD1	-	15	TRBV2	CASSEVAGGYTEAFF	TGTGCCAGCAGTGAAGTGGCAGGGGGTTACACTGAAGCTTTCTTT
TRBJ2-7	-	-	11	TRBV20-1	CSARQGGEQYF	TGCAGTGCTCGGCAGGGTGGCGAGCAGTACTTC
TRBJ1-2	-	-	15	TRBV5-8	CASSLMAAAMGGYTF	TGTGCCAGCAGCTTGATGGCAGCCGCAATGGGTGGCTACACCTTC
TRBJ2-1	TRBD1	-	15	TRBV27	CASRAGQGRNNEQFF	TGTGCCAGCAGGGCGGGACAGGGGAGAAACAATGAGCAGTTCTTC
TRBJ2-7	TRBD1	few	13	TRBV7-2	CASSPWTGLEQYF	TGTGCCAGCAGCCCATGGACAGGACTCGAGCAGTACTTC
TRBJ1-2	TRBD1	few	14	TRBV7-2	CASSTRQGPGGYTF	TGTGCCAGCAGCACTCGACAGGGTCCGGGTGGCTACACCTTC
TRBJ1-2	-	few	13	TRBV6-6	CASSLRVTYGYTF	TGTGCCAGCAGTTTGAGGGTTACCTATGGCTACACCTTC
TRBJ1-1	TRBD1	-	16	TRBV7-2	CASSPSPQPGQGAAFF	TGTGCCAGCAGCCCTAGCCCTCAACCGGGACAGGGGGCAGCTTTCTTT
TRBJ1-1	-	many	11	TRBV6-6	CASAVNTEAFF	TGTGCCAGCGCGGTGAACACTGAAGCTTTCTTT
TRBJ2-5	-	few	14	TRBV5-1	CASSFRVSGETQYF	TGCGCCAGCAGCTTTCGGGTTTCAGGGGAGACCCAGTACTTC
TRBJ2-3	TRBD1	many	15	TRBV20-1	CSAGNRGSRTDTQYF	TGCAGTGCTGGCAACAGGGGAAGCCGCACAGATACGCAGTATTTT
TRBJ1-2	-	few	13	TRBV7-8	CASSAARNYGYTF	TGTGCCAGCAGCGCAGCACGTAACTATGGCTACACCTTC
TRBJ1-1	TRBD1	-	14	TRBV10-3	CAIRTGEGNTEAFF	TGTGCCATAAGGACAGGGGAGGGCAACACTGAAGCTTTCTTT